This record looks at one T cell receptor (beta chain) sequence and its context. Per the original methods: Nucleated cell number was recorded as an estimate derived from reference gene primer amplification. TCRdb's copy holds only in-frame clones and misses some; the assay was immunoSEQ multiplex PCR. For V, J and clone size, that table is used; D and trimming come from the DNA. The sample consists of 150,000 to 200,000 clones, roughly 82% of them appearing once. This CDR3 comprises 12 residues. Trimming pared 3 bases from V and 2 bases from J, leaving 4 bases between. This entry comes from a study of blood T cell repertoires in COVID-19.

The receptor was isolated from a middle-aged woman with COVID-19, enrolled during active disease. The sample comprised peripheral blood. The chain recombines TRBV12-3 or TRBV12-4 with TRBJ1-1; D gene unclear. CDR3 sequence: CASSFGNTEAFF. CDR3 DNA: TGTGCCAGCAGTTTTGGCAACACTGAAGCTTTCTTT.